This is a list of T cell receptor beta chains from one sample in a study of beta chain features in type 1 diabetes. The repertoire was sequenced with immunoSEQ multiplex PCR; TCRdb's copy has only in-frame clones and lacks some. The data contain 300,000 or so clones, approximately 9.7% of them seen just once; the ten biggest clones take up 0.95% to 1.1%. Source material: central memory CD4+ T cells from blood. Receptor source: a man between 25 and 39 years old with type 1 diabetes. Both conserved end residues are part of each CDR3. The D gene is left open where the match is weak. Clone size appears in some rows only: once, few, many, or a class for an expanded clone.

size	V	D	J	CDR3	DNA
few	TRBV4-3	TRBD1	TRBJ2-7	CASSPRTGPYEQYF	TGCGCCAGCAGCCCCCGGACAGGGCCCTACGAGCAGTACTTC
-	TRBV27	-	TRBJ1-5	CASSLAGFNQPQHF	TGTGCCAGCAGTTTGGCCGGGTTCAATCAGCCCCAGCATTTT
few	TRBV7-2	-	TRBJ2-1	CASSPEPGNEQFF	TGTGCCAGCAGCCCAGAGCCAGGGAATGAGCAGTTCTTC
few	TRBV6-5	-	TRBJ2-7	CASSSVREQYF	TGTGCCAGCAGTTCCGTCCGGGAGCAGTACTTC
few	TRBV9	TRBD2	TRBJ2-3	CASSSVGRLAGNPDTQYF	TGTGCCAGCAGCTCCGTAGGTCGTCTAGCGGGGAACCCAGATACGCAGTATTTT
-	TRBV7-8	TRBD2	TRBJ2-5	CASSPAAAGGQETQYF	TGTGCCAGCAGCCCGGCGGCTGCGGGGGGTCAAGAGACCCAGTACTTC
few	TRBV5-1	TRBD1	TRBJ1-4	CASSSTGDTTNEKLFF	TGCGCCAGCAGCTCGACAGGGGACACAACTAATGAAAAACTGTTTTTT
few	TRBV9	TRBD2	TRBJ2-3	CASSVAAGGDTQYF	TGTGCCAGCAGCGTAGCAGCGGGGGGCGATACGCAGTATTTT
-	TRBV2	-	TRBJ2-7	CASKGGTSIYEQYF	TGTGCCAGCAAGGGGGGAACGTCAATCTACGAGCAGTACTTC
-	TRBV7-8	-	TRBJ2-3	CASSLTRRTVSTDTQYF	TGTGCCAGCAGCTTGACCCGACGGACAGTGAGCACAGATACGCAGTATTTT
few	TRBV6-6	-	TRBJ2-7	CASSYDRSYEQYF	TGTGCCAGCAGTTACGACAGGTCCTACGAGCAGTACTTC
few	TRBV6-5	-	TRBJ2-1	CASSYRGRNEQFF	TGTGCCAGCAGTTACAGGGGCCGGAATGAGCAGTTCTTC
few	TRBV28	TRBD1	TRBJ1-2	CASRGGGGVTSYGYTF	TGTGCCAGCAGAGGGGGCGGAGGGGTGACTAGCTATGGCTACACCTTC
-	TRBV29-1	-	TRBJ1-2	CSVELGGGIYGYTF	TGCAGCGTTGAACTCGGCGGGGGAATCTATGGCTACACCTTC
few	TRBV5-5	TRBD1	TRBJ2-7	CASSLGGQGDDEQYF	TGTGCCAGCAGCTTGGGCGGACAGGGGGACGACGAGCAGTACTTC
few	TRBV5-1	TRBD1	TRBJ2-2	CASSLTGDTGELFF	TGCGCCAGCAGCTTAACAGGGGACACCGGGGAGCTGTTTTTT
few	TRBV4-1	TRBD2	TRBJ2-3	CASSQDFTSGGTTDTQYF	TGCGCCAGCAGCCAAGATTTTACGAGCGGGGGGACCACAGATACGCAGTATTTT
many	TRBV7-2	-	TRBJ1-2	CASSSDSSRYGYTF	TGTGCCAGCAGCTCGGACAGCTCTCGCTATGGCTACACCTTC
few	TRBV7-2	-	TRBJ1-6	CASSLRMQGGSPLHF	TGTGCCAGCAGCTTACGGATGCAGGGCGGATCACCCCTCCACTTT
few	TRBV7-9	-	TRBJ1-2	CASSLGDIYGYTF	TGTGCCAGCAGCTTAGGAGACATCTATGGCTACACCTTC
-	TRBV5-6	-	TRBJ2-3	CASSLTGLGADTQYF	TGTGCCAGCAGCTTGACCGGGCTGGGGGCAGATACGCAGTATTTT
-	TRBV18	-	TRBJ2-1	CASSPPGPVREQFF	TGTGCCAGCTCACCTCCGGGGCCAGTCCGAGAGCAGTTCTTC